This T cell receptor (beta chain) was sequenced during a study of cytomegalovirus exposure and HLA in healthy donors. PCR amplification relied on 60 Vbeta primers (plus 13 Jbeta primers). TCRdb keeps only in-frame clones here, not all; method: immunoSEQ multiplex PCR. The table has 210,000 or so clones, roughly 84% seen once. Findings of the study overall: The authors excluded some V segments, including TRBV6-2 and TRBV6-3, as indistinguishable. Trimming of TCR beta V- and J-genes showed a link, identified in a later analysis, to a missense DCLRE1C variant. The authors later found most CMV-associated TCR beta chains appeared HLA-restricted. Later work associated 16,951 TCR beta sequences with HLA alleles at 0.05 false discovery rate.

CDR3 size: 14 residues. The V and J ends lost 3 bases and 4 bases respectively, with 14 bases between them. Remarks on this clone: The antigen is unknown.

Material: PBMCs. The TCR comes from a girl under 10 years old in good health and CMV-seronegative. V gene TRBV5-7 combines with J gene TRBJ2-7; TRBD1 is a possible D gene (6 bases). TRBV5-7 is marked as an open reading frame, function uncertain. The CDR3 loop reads CASSSYPDSYEQYF. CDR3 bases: TGTGCCAGCAGCTCCTACCCGGACAGTTACGAGCAGTACTTC.